This T cell receptor (beta chain) was captured by sequencing in a study of cytomegalovirus exposure and HLA in healthy donors. V gave up 1 base and J gave up 0 bases, with 10 bases separating them. The CDR3 has 16 amino acids. From germline, CDR1 is LNHDA and CDR2 SQIVND (reference sequence). Primers included in the PCR were 60 Vbeta and 13 Jbeta primers. Only in-frame clones appear in the TCRdb table, and some are missing; sequencing was by immunoSEQ multiplex PCR. This table lists tens of thousands of clones. The rearrangement links TRBV19 to TRBJ1-5; D is ambiguous. The sequence was collected from an older woman in good health and CMV-seropositive. Sequencing used PBMCs. The CDR3 bases are TGTGCCAGTAGTATAGGTAGGGAGATTAGCAATCAGCCCCAGCATTTT. It codes for CASSIGREISNQPQHF. Variable domain in full (rest from reference TRBV19 and TRBJ1-5): DGGITQSPKYLFRKEGQNVTLSCEQNLNHDAMYWYRQDPGQGLRLIYYSQIVNDFQKGDIAEGYSVSREKKESFPLTVTSAQKNPTAFYLCASSIGREISNQPQHFGDGTRLSIL.